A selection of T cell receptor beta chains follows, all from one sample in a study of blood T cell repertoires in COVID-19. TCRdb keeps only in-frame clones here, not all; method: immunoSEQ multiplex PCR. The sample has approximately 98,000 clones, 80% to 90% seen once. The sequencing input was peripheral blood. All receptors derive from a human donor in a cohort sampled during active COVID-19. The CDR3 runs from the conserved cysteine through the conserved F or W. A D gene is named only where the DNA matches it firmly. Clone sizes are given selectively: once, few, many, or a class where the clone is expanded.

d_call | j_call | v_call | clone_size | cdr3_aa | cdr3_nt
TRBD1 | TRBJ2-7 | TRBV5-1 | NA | CASSPTGGTEQYF | TGCGCCAGCAGCCCGACAGGGGGAACCGAGCAGTACTTC
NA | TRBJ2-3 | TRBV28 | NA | CASSLRDTQYF | TGTGCCAGCAGCCTTCGGGATACGCAGTATTTT
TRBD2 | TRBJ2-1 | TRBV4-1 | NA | CASSQDRDYQGNEQFF | TGCGCCAGCAGCCAAGACCGGGACTACCAGGGCAATGAGCAGTTCTTC
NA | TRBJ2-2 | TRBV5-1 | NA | CASSPRGTEPGLNTGELFF | TGCGCCAGCAGCCCCCGAGGGACAGAACCGGGACTTAACACCGGGGAGCTGTTTTTT
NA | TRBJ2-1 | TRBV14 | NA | CASSQDRSGEGSNEQFF | TGTGCCAGCAGCCAAGATCGGTCAGGGGAAGGGTCCAATGAGCAGTTCTTC
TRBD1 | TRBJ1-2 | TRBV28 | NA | CATRTGVDYGYTF | TGTGCCACCCGGACAGGGGTGGACTATGGCTACACCTTC
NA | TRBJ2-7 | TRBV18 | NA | CASSPGANEQYF | TGTGCCAGCTCACCTGGGGCAAATGAGCAGTACTTC
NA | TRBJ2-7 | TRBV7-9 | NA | CASSLGNSYEQYF | TGTGCCAGCAGCTTGGGCAACTCCTACGAGCAGTACTTC
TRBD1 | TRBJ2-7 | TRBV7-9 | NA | CASSLRTGGYEQYF | TGTGCCAGCAGCTTAAGGACAGGGGGCTACGAGCAGTACTTC
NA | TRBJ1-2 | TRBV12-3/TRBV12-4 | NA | CASSDEQALGYTF | TGTGCCAGCAGTGATGAACAGGCGCTTGGCTACACCTTC
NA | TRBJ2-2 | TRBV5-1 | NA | CASSLGYPGDNTGELFF | TGCGCCAGCAGCTTGGGGTACCCGGGAGATAACACCGGGGAGCTGTTTTTT
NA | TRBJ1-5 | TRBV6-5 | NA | CASSRSEAGNQPQHF | TGTGCCAGCAGCCGCTCAGAGGCTGGCAATCAGCCCCAGCATTTT
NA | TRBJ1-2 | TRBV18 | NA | CASSPGDTSYGYTF | TGTGCCAGCTCACCAGGGGACACGTCCTATGGCTACACCTTC
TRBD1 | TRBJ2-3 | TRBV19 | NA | CASSSARGPYYRTQYF | TGTGCCAGTAGTTCCGCCAGGGGGCCGTACTATCGTACGCAGTATTTT
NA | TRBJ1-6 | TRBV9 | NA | CASSVGGGNSYNSPLHF | TGTGCCAGCAGCGTAGGGGGGGGGAACTCCTATAATTCACCCCTCCACTTT
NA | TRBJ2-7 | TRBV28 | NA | CASSRNLQWFEQYF | TGTGCCAGCAGCCGAAATCTACAGTGGTTCGAGCAGTACTTC
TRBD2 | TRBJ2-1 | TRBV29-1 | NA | CSVEKRGGNEQFF | TGCAGCGTTGAAAAGCGGGGGGGAAATGAGCAGTTCTTC
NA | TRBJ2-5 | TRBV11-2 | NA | CASSPRRGLGKETQYF | TGTGCCAGCAGCCCCAGGAGGGGCCTGGGGAAAGAGACCCAGTACTTC
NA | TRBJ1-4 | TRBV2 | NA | CASSDGGTPAEKLFF | TGTGCCAGCAGTGACGGGGGGACACCCGCCGAAAAACTGTTTTTT
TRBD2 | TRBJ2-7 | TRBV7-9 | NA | CASSLAQWEGPEQYF | TGTGCCAGCAGCTTAGCCCAATGGGAGGGGCCCGAGCAGTACTTC
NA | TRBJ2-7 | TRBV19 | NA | CASTPRGSVYEQYF | TGTGCCAGTACGCCCCGAGGGAGCGTCTACGAGCAGTACTTC
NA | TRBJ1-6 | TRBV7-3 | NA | CASSLEVAYNSPLHF | TGTGCCAGCAGCTTAGAGGTCGCCTATAATTCACCCCTCCACTTT
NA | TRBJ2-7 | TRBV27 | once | CASSGGGQGYEQYF | TGTGCCAGCAGTGGGGGGGGGCAGGGCTACGAGCAGTACTTC
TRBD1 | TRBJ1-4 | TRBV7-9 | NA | CASSLTGTGDEKLFF | TGTGCCAGCAGCTTAACCGGGACAGGGGACGAAAAACTGTTTTTT
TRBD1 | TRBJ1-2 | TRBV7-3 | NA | CASSQPGQGGYGYTF | TGTGCCAGCAGCCAGCCAGGACAGGGGGGCTATGGCTACACCTTC
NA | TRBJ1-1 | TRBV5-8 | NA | CASSLLQADREAFF | TGTGCCAGCAGCTTGTTACAGGCCGACAGGGAAGCTTTCTTT
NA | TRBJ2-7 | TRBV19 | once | CASSLFGQGGYEQYF | TGTGCCAGTAGTTTATTCGGGCAGGGAGGATACGAGCAGTACTTC
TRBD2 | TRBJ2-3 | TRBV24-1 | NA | CATSDPAAGDTDTQYF | TGTGCCACCAGTGACCCCGCAGCGGGGGATACAGATACGCAGTATTTT
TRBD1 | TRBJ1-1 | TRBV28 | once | CASTVDRSEAFF | TGTGCCAGCACCGTGGACAGGAGTGAAGCTTTCTTT
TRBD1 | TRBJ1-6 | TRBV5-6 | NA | CASSLGMGQGNSPLHF | TGTGCCAGCAGCTTGGGGATGGGACAGGGGAATTCACCCCTCCACTTT
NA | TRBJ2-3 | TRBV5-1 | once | CASSLEGRGRTDTQYF | TGCGCCAGCAGCTTGGAAGGGCGGGGGCGCACAGATACGCAGTATTTT
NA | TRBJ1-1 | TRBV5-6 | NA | CASSSYRFAQATEAFF | TGTGCCAGCAGCTCTTACAGATTCGCCCAGGCCACTGAAGCTTTCTTT
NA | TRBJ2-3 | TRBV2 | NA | CASIPWLDTQYF | TGTGCCAGCATTCCATGGCTAGATACGCAGTATTTT
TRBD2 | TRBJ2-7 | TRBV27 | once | CASSDRGGSYEQYF | TGTGCCAGCAGTGACCGGGGGGGGTCCTACGAGCAGTACTTC
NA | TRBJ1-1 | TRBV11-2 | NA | CASRHGRGSMNTEAFF | TGTGCCAGCAGGCACGGGAGGGGATCCATGAACACTGAAGCTTTCTTT
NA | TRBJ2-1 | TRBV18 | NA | CASSPQGPPNNEQFF | TGTGCCAGCTCACCCCAGGGTCCCCCAAACAATGAGCAGTTCTTC
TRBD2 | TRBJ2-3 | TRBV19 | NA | CASTPRGTSGRTGTDTQYF | TGTGCCAGTACCCCCCGGGGGACTAGCGGGAGAACGGGTACAGATACGCAGTATTTT
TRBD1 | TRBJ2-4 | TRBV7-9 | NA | CASSFTGDGLAKNIQYF | TGTGCCAGCAGCTTCACAGGGGATGGCCTAGCCAAAAACATTCAGTACTTC
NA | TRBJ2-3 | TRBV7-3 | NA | CASSLIGGPSDTQYF | TGTGCCAGCAGCTTAATCGGGGGGCCATCAGATACGCAGTATTTT
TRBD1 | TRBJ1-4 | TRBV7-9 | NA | CASSLGLLGTATNEKLFF | TGTGCCAGCAGCTTAGGGTTATTGGGGACAGCAACTAATGAAAAACTGTTTTTT
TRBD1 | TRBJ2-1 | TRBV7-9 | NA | CASSLDGQVLHNEQFF | TGTGCCAGCAGCCTAGATGGACAGGTCCTTCACAATGAGCAGTTCTTC
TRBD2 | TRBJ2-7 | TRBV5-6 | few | CASSWPGLAGAEQYF | TGTGCCAGCAGCTGGCCGGGACTAGCGGGAGCCGAGCAGTACTTC
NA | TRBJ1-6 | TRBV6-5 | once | CASSYRLSHYNSPLHF | TGTGCCAGCAGTTACAGACTCTCTCACTATAATTCACCCCTCCACTTT
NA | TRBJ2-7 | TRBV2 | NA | CASIQGAYEQYF | TGTGCCAGTATACAGGGAGCCTACGAGCAGTACTTC
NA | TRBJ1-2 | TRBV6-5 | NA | CAGKERGINYGYTF | TGTGCCGGAAAAGAGAGAGGGATTAACTATGGCTACACCTTC
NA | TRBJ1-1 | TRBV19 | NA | CASSIGRGVTEAFF | TGTGCCAGTAGTATAGGTCGGGGAGTCACTGAAGCTTTCTTT
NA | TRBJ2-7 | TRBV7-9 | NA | CASSLAGVTPFYEQYF | TGTGCCAGCAGCTTAGCGGGCGTCACGCCTTTTTACGAGCAGTACTTC
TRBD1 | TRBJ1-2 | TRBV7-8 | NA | CASSRAGTGGYGYTF | TGTGCCAGCAGCCGCGCCGGGACAGGGGGATATGGCTACACCTTC
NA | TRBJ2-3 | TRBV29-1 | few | CSVDEGADTQYF | TGCAGCGTTGATGAGGGGGCAGATACGCAGTATTTT
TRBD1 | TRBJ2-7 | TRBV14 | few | CASSQQGWTGAFYEQYF | TGTGCCAGCAGCCAGCAGGGGTGGACAGGGGCCTTCTACGAGCAGTACTTC
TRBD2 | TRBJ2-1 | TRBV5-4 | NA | CASSLALAGVPNEQFF | TGTGCCAGCAGCTTGGCCCTAGCGGGAGTTCCCAATGAGCAGTTCTTC
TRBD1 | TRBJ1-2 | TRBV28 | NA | CASRLQGALGYTF | TGTGCCAGCAGATTACAGGGGGCGCTGGGCTACACCTTC
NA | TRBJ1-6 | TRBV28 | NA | CASRNSLSGSPLHF | TGTGCCAGCAGAAACAGTTTATCTGGTTCACCCCTCCACTTT
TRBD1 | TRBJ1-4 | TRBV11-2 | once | CASLQGVGGGEKLFF | TGTGCCAGCCTCCAGGGGGTCGGGGGAGGTGAAAAACTGTTTTTT
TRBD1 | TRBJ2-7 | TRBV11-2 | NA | CASNPTGAVDEQYF | TGTGCCAGCAACCCGACAGGGGCGGTCGACGAGCAGTACTTC
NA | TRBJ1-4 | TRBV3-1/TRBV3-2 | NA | CASSPRDNPNEKLFF | TGTGCCAGCAGCCCTCGGGACAATCCTAATGAAAAACTGTTTTTT
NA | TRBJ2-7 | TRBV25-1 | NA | CASSTVFGVVYEQYF | TGTGCCAGCAGTACCGTATTCGGGGTTGTTTACGAGCAGTACTTC
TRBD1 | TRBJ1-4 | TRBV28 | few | CASSLGQFLVRGEKLFF | TGTGCCAGCAGTTTGGGACAGTTTCTCGTCAGGGGTGAAAAACTGTTTTTT
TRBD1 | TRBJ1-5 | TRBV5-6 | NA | CASSPGQQNQPQHF | TGTGCCAGCAGTCCGGGACAGCAAAATCAGCCCCAGCATTTT
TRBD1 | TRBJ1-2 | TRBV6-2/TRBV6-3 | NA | CASSKTGVGYTF | TGTGCCAGCAGTAAAACAGGGGTTGGCTACACCTTC